This T cell receptor beta chain was sequenced during a study of neurological immune-mediated disorders. Study-wide results and limits: There was no association between the multiple sclerosis repertoire cluster and any clinical or MRI feature.

Germline V CDR1 and CDR2: SGHTA, FQGTGA. The V end was cut by 0 bases, the J end by 3 bases, with 11 bases between. The CDR3 is 15 amino acids. Template-switch 5'RACE cDNA synthesis added a 10-nucleotide unique molecular identifier. From 15-18 subjects, over 160 million TCR-beta sequences were obtained in each sequencing run. TCRdb passed the 5' RACE reads through MiXCR, listing each CDR3 protein once. The top ten clones hold around 2.8% of a sample with under 80,000 distinct CDR3 sequences, 4% to 6% of them seen once. This clonotype was picked up many times. Its antigen is as yet unknown. The TCR was taken from a woman in her thirties with multiple sclerosis. The V gene is TRBV7-3, the J gene TRBJ1-1, with a possible D match to TRBD1 (5 bases). The source material was PBMCs. The CDR3 protein is CASSLTAGRDTEAFF. The DNA of the CDR3 is TGTGCCAGCAGCTTAACGGCAGGGAGGGACACTGAAGCTTTCTTT.